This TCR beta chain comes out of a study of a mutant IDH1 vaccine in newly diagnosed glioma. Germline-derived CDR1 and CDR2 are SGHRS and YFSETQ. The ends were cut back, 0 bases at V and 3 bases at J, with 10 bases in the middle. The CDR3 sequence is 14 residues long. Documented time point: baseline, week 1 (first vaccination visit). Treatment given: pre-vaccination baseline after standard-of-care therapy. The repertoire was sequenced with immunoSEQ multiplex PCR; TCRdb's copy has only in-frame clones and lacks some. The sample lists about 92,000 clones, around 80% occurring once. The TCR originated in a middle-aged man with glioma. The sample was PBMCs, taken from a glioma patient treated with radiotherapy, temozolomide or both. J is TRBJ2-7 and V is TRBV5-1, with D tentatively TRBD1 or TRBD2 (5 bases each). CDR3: CASSLAFGGYEQYF. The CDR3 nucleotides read TGCGCCAGCAGCTTGGCGTTTGGGGGCTACGAGCAGTACTTC. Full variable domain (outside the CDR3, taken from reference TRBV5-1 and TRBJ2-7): KAGVTQTPRYLIKTRGQQVTLSCSPISGHRSVSWYQQTPGQGLQFLFEYFSETQRNKGNFPGRFSGRQFSNSRSEMNVSTLELGDSALYLCASSLAFGGYEQYFGPGTRLTVT.